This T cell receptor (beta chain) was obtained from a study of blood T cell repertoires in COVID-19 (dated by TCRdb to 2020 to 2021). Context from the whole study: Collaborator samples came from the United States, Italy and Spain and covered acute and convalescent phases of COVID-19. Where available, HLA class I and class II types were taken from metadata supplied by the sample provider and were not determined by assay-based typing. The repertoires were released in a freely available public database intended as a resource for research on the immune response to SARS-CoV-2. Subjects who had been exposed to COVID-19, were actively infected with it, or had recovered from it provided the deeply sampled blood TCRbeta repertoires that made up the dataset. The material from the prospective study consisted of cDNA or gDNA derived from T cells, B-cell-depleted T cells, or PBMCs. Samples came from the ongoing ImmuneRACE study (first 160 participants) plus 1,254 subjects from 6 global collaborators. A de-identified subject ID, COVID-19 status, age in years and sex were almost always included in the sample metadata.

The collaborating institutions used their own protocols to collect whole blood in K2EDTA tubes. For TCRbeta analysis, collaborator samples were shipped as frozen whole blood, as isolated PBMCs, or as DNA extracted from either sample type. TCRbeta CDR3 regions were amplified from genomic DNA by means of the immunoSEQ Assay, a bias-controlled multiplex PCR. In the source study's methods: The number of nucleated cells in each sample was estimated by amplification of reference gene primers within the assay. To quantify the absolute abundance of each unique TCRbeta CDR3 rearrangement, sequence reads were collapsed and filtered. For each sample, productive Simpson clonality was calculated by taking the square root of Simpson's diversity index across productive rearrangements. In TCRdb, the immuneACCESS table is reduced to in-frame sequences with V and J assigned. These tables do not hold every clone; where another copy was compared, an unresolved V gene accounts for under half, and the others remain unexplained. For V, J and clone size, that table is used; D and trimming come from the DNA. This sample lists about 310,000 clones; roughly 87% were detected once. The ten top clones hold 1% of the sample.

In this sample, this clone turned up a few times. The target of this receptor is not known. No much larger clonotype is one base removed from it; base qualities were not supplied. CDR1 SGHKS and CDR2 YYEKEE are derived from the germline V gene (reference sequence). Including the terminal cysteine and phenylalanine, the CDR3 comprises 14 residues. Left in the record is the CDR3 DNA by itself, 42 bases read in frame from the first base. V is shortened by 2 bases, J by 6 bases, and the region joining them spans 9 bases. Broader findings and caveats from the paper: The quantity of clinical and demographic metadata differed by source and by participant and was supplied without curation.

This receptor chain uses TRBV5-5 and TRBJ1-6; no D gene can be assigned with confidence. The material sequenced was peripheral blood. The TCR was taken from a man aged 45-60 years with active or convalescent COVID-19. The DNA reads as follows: TGTGCCAGCAGCTTTCGGGGAGCTAATTCACCCCTCCACTTT. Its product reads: CASSFRGANSPLHF.